The rows below give T cell receptor beta chains drawn from one sample of a study of OX40 agonist ivuxolimab in advanced cancers. The table came from immunoSEQ multiplex PCR; TCRdb's copy has only in-frame clones and leaves some out. The sample contains roughly 74,000 clones, roughly 84% of which appear only once. This material consisted of CD4+ or CD8+ T cells sorted from blood, taken in a trial of the OX40 agonist ivuxolimab. Receptors originate from an adult with an advanced solid tumor such as melanoma, head and neck, liver or kidney cancer. Each CDR3 is given with its conserved first and last residue. A D gene is named only where the DNA matches it firmly. The size field is filled for only some rows; it gives once, few, many or a size class.

clone size: -; J gene: TRBJ2-7; V gene: TRBV27; D gene: -; CDR3 protein: CASSTRWNYEQYF; CDR3 DNA: TGTGCCAGCAGTACCCGGTGGAACTACGAGCAGTACTTC
clone size: -; J gene: TRBJ1-2; V gene: TRBV5-4; D gene: TRBD1; CDR3 protein: CASTGQGLSGYTF; CDR3 DNA: TGTGCCAGCACCGGACAGGGATTAAGTGGCTACACCTTC
clone size: -; J gene: TRBJ2-5; V gene: TRBV10-3; D gene: -; CDR3 protein: CAISRGVQETQYF; CDR3 DNA: TGTGCCATCTCTAGAGGAGTCCAAGAGACCCAGTACTTC
clone size: once; J gene: TRBJ2-6; V gene: TRBV6-4; D gene: -; CDR3 protein: CASSVQSGANVLTF; CDR3 DNA: TGTGCCAGCAGTGTCCAATCTGGGGCCAACGTCCTGACTTTC
clone size: -; J gene: TRBJ1-2; V gene: TRBV19; D gene: TRBD1; CDR3 protein: CASSIGGGASYGYTF; CDR3 DNA: TGTGCCAGTAGTATAGGAGGGGGCGCTTCCTATGGCTACACCTTC
clone size: -; J gene: TRBJ2-2; V gene: TRBV6-5; D gene: -; CDR3 protein: CASSFSIPGELFF; CDR3 DNA: TGTGCCAGCAGTTTCAGTATCCCCGGGGAGCTGTTTTTT
clone size: -; J gene: TRBJ1-1; V gene: TRBV4-3; D gene: -; CDR3 protein: CASSLRGVPTEAFF; CDR3 DNA: TGCGCCAGCAGCCTTCGAGGGGTGCCCACTGAAGCTTTCTTT
clone size: once; J gene: TRBJ2-7; V gene: TRBV28; D gene: TRBD1; CDR3 protein: CASRNRGPSSYEQYF; CDR3 DNA: TGTGCCAGCAGAAACAGGGGCCCCAGCTCCTACGAGCAGTACTTC
clone size: -; J gene: TRBJ1-1; V gene: TRBV18; D gene: -; CDR3 protein: CASSRDHGDTEAFF; CDR3 DNA: TGTGCCAGCTCTCGGGACCACGGGGACACTGAAGCTTTCTTT
clone size: -; J gene: TRBJ2-1; V gene: TRBV28; D gene: -; CDR3 protein: CASSFRSGPGNEQFF; CDR3 DNA: TGTGCCAGCAGTTTCAGGTCGGGGCCTGGGAATGAGCAGTTCTTC
clone size: -; J gene: TRBJ2-7; V gene: TRBV6-5; D gene: TRBD1; CDR3 protein: CASTLGQGTYEQYF; CDR3 DNA: TGTGCCAGCACCCTAGGACAGGGAACCTACGAGCAGTACTTC
clone size: -; J gene: TRBJ2-5; V gene: TRBV13; D gene: TRBD2; CDR3 protein: CTSSPRLAGEVRETQYF; CDR3 DNA: TGTACCAGCAGCCCGAGACTAGCGGGGGAGGTTCGGGAGACCCAGTACTTC
clone size: -; J gene: TRBJ2-1; V gene: TRBV30; D gene: -; CDR3 protein: CAWSVGSGAYNEQFF; CDR3 DNA: TGTGCCTGGAGTGTCGGTAGCGGAGCCTACAATGAGCAGTTCTTC
clone size: -; J gene: TRBJ2-5; V gene: TRBV7-2; D gene: -; CDR3 protein: CASSPSPGGRIYF; CDR3 DNA: TGTGCCAGCAGCCCCTCCCCCGGGGGTCGTATTTACTTC
clone size: -; J gene: TRBJ1-1; V gene: TRBV7-2; D gene: TRBD1; CDR3 protein: CASSWTGAEAFF; CDR3 DNA: TGTGCCAGCAGCTGGACAGGGGCTGAAGCTTTCTTT